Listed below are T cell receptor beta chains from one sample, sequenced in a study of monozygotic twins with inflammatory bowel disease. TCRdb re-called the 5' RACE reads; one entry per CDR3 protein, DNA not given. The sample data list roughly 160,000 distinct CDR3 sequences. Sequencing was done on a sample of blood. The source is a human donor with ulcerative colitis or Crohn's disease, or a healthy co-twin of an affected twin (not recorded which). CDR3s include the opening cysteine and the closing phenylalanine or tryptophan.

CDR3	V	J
CASSYPLDRVLYEQYF	TRBV6-5	TRBJ2-7
CASSLRGVVDSPLHF	TRBV5-6	TRBJ1-6
CSARSSGLAGGRYEQYF	TRBV20-1	TRBJ2-7
CASNSGRESNQPQHF	TRBV6-1	TRBJ1-5
CSAREGGLENEQFF	TRBV20-1	TRBJ2-1
CASRLVGDWYTEAFF	TRBV7-2	TRBJ1-1
CASSLSSGGVREGYTF	TRBV7-2	TRBJ1-2
CASSWADIGLNTEAFF	TRBV5-1	TRBJ1-1
CASSPHGDTIYF	TRBV7-9	TRBJ1-3
CASPPRIGSVNEQFF	TRBV28	TRBJ2-1
CASTTKAKGFTDTQYF	TRBV28	TRBJ2-3
CASSQTIHGGAYGYTF	TRBV12-3/TRBV12-4	TRBJ1-2
CSVPPGLVYNEQFF	TRBV20-1	TRBJ2-1
CASSSGITEAFF	TRBV5-1	TRBJ1-1
CASSEDGSYGYTF	TRBV6-1	TRBJ1-2
CSARDWTGDNSPLHF	TRBV20-1	TRBJ1-6
CASSLGDSIYGYTF	TRBV5-1	TRBJ1-2
CASSLVSGTHNEQFF	TRBV7-9	TRBJ2-1
CSVEDHGAVAYNEQFF	TRBV29-1	TRBJ2-1
CASSFPGTVQETQYF	TRBV5-1	TRBJ2-5
CASSSKSSYNEQFF	TRBV5-1	TRBJ2-1
CASSFPTVGYEQYF	TRBV7-2	TRBJ2-7
CASSLEGALNSPLHF	TRBV7-2	TRBJ1-6
CASSAQDRTNEKLFF	TRBV5-1	TRBJ1-4
CASSSRIGAYEQYF	TRBV7-2	TRBJ2-7
CASSLREVEQYF	TRBV5-5	TRBJ2-7
CASSQTLGTGNGYTF	TRBV3-1	TRBJ1-2
CASSNRRTYEQYF	TRBV6-6	TRBJ2-7
CASSIWGQSYGYTF	TRBV19	TRBJ1-2
CASSVPSATNEKLFF	TRBV2	TRBJ1-4